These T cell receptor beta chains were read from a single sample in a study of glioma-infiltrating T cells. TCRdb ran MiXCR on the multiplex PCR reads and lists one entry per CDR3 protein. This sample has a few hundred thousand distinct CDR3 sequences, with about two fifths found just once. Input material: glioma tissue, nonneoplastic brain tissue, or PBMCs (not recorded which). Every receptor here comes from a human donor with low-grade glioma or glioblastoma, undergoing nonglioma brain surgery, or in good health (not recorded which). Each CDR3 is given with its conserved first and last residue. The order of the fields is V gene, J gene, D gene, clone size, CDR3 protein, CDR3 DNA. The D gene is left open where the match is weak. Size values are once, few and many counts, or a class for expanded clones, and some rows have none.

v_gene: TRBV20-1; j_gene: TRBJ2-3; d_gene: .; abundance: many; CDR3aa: CSASWSIPSTDTQYF; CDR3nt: TGCAGTGCTAGTTGGTCGATACCTAGCACAGATACGCAGTATTTT
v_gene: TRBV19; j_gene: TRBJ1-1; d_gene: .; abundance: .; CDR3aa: CARWALTKGKFGTEAFF; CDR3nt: TGTGCCAGATGGGCTTTAACGAAGGGTAAGTTTGGCACTGAAGCTTTCTTT
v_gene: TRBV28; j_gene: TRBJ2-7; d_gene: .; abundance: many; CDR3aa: CASTLTSSYEQYF; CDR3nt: TGTGCCAGCACCCTGACTAGCTCCTACGAGCAGTACTTC
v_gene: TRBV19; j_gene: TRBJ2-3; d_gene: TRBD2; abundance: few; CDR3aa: CATTPWTSGRSDTQYF; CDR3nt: TGTGCCACTACTCCGTGGACTAGCGGGAGGTCAGATACGCAGTATTTT
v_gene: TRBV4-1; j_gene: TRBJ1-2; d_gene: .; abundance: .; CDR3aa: CASRQIGEYGYTF; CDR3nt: TGCGCCAGCAGGCAAATAGGGGAGTATGGCTACACCTTC
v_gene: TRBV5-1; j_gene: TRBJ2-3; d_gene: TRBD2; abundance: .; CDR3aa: CASSLGTAGVSTDTQYF; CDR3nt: TGCGCCAGCAGCTTGGGGACAGCGGGAGTTAGCACAGATACGCAGTATTTT
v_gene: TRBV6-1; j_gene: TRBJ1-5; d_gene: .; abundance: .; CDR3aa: CASSYDSYQPQHF; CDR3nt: TGTGCCAGCAGCTATGACAGCTATCAGCCCCAGCATTTT
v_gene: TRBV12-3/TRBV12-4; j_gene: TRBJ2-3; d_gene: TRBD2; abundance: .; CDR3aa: CASSWWTSGLTGTQYF; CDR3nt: TGTGCCAGCAGTTGGTGGACTAGCGGGCTCACAGGTACGCAGTATTTT
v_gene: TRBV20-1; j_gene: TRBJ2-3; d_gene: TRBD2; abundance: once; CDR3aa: CSALGTSGYTDTLYF; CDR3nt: TGCAGTGCTTTGGGGACTAGCGGATACACAGATACGCTGTATTTT
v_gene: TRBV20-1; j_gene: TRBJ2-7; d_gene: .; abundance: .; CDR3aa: CSARGAFTYEQYF; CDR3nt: TGCAGTGCTAGAGGGGCCTTCACCTACGAGCAGTACTTC
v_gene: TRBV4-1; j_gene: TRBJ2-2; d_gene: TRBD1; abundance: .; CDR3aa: CASSQGNLMDRGAGELFF; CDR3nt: TGCGCCAGCAGCCAAGGGAATCTAATGGACAGGGGGGCCGGGGAGCTGTTTTTT
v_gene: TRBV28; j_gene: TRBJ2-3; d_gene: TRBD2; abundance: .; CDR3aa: CASSLSGGGTDTQYF; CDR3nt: TGTGCCAGCAGTTTATCCGGGGGGGGCACAGATACGCAGTATTTT
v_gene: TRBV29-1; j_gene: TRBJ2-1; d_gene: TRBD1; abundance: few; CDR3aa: CSVGGTGPYNEQFF; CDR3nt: TGCAGCGTGGGCGGGACAGGACCCTACAATGAGCAGTTCTTC
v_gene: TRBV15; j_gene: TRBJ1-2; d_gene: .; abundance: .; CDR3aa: CATSSTGTPGYTF; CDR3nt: TGTGCCACCAGCAGTACCGGGACTCCTGGCTACACCTTC
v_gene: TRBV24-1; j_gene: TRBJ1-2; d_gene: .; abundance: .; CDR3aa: CATSGGEGRGGNGYTF; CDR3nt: TGTGCCACCAGTGGTGGAGAAGGCAGGGGAGGGAATGGCTACACCTTC
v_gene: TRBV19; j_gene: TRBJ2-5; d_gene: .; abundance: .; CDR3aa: CASSSQATQETQYF; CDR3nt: TGTGCCAGTAGTTCCCAAGCGACACAAGAGACCCAGTACTTC
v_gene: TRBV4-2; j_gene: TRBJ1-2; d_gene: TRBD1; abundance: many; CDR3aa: CASSQAGDRHGYTF; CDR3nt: TGTGCCAGCAGCCAAGCGGGGGACAGGCATGGCTACACCTTC
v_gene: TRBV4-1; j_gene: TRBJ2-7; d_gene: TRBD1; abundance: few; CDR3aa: CASSRKRQGAHEQYF; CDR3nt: TGCGCCAGCAGCCGCAAGCGACAGGGGGCCCACGAGCAGTACTTC
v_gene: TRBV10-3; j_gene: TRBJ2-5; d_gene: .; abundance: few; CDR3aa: CAIRQNIQETQYF; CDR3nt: TGTGCCATCAGACAAAACATCCAAGAGACCCAGTACTTC
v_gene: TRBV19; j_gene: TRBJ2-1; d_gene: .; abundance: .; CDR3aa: CATAGIAIEQFF; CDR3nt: TGTGCCACCGCAGGTATAGCAATTGAGCAGTTCTTC
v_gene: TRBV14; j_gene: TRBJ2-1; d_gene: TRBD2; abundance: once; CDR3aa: CASSRGGGGEQFF; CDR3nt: TGTGCCAGCAGCCGGGGGGGTGGGGGTGAGCAGTTCTTC
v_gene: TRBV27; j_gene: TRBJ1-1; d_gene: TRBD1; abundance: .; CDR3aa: CASSLATGTANTEAFF; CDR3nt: TGTGCCAGCAGTCTAGCGACCGGGACAGCGAACACTGAAGCTTTCTTT